The entry below gives a single T cell receptor (beta chain) sequence along with its context. Its antigen is unknown. The sample contains more than one DNA sequence encoding this CDR3. The source of the sample is a study of shared clonotypes between healthy human individuals. On the study more broadly: Aged between 18 and 49, the donors were two women and three men.

Findings of the study overall: Tissue TCR repertoires likely differ from these blood-only repertoires. Estimated richness was generally greater in naive than memory subsets.

Clones were sequenced by immunoSEQ multiplex PCR, and TCRdb holds only the in-frame ones, with some missing. This repertoire shows 1,400,000 or so clones, just under 99% found once; its top ten account for approximately 0.4%. Trimming cost V 3 bases and J 2 bases, with 7 bases left between them. Germline CDR1 reads SNHLY; CDR2 reads FYNNEI. The CDR3 spans 13 residues. The clonotype comes from a man aged 30 to 39 in good health. Material: naive CD4+ T cells sorted from blood. The subset is: CD45RA+ positively selected. This chain connects TRBV2 to TRBJ1-1; D not resolved. The CDR3 DNA is TGTGCCAGCAGTGACAGGAGAAACACTGAAGCTTTCTTT. It is translated as CASSDRRNTEAFF. The full variable domain, its missing parts supplied by reference TRBV2 and TRBJ1-1, is EPEVTQTPSHQVTQMGQEVILRCVPISNHLYFYWYRQILGQKVEFLVSFYNNEISEKSEIFDDQFSVERPDGSNFTLKIRSTKLEDSAMYFCASSDRRNTEAFFGQGTRLTVV.